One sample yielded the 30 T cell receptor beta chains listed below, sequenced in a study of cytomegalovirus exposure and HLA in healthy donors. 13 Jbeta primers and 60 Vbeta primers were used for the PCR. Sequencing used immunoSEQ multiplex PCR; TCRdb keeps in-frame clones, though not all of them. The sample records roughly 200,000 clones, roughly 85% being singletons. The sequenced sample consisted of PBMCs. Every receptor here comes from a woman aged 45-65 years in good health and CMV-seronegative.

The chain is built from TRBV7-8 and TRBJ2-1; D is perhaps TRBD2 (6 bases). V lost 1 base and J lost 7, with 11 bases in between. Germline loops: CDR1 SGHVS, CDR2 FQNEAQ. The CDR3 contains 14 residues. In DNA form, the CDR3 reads TGTGCCAGCAGCTTAGGGGGAGGAGGGAATGAGCAGTTCTTC. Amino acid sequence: CASSLGGGGNEQFF. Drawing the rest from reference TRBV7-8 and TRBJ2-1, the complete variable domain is GAGVSQSPRYKVAKRGQDVALRCDPISGHVSLFWYQQALGQGPEFLTYFQNEAQLDKSGLPSDRFFAERPEGSVSTLKIQRTQQEDSAVYLCASSLGGGGNEQFFGPGTRLTVL.

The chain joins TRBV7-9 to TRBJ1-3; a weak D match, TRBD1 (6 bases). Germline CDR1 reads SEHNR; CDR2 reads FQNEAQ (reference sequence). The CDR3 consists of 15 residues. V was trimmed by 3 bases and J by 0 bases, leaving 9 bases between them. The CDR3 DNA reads TGTGCCAGCAGCTTCGGACAGCACTCTGGAAACACCATATATTTT. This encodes CASSFGQHSGNTIYF.

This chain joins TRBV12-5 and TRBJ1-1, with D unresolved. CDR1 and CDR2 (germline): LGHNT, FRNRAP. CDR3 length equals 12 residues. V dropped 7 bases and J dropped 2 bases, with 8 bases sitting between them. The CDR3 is CASAFSNTEAFF. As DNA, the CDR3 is TGTGCTAGTGCCTTCTCTAACACTGAAGCTTTCTTT.

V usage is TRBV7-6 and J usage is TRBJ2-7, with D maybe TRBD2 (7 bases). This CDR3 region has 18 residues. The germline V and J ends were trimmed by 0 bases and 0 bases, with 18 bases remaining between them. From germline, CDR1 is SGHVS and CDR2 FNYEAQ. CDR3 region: CASSLAEGGGVSSYEQYF. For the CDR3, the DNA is TGTGCCAGCAGCTTAGCGGAGGGGGGGGGCGTAAGCTCCTACGAGCAGTACTTC. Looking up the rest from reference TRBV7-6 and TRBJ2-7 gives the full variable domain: GAGVSQSPRYKVTKRGQDVALRCDPISGHVSLYWYRQALGQGPEFLTYFNYEAQQDKSGLPNDRFSAERPEGSISTLTIQRTEQRDSAMYRCASSLAEGGGVSSYEQYFGPGTRLTVT.

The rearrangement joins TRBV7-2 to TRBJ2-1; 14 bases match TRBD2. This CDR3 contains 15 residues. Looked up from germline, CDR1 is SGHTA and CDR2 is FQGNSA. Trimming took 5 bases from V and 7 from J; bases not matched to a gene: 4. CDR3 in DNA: TGTGCCAGCAGCCTAAGGACTAGCGGGAGGAATGAGCAGTTCTTC. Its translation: CASSLRTSGRNEQFF. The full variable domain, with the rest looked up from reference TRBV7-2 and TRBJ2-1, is GAGVSQSPSNKVTEKGKDVELRCDPISGHTALYWYRQSLGQGLEFLIYFQGNSAPDKSGLPSDRFSAERTGGSVSTLTIQRTQQEDSAVYLCASSLRTSGRNEQFFGPGTRLTVL.

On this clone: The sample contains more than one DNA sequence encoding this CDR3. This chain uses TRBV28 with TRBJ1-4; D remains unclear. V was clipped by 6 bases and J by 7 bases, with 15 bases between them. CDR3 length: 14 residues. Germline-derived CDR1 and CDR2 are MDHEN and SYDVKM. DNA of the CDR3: TGTGCCAGCAGCTCAACTCGATCTGGTGAAAAACTGTTTTTT. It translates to CASSSTRSGEKLFF.

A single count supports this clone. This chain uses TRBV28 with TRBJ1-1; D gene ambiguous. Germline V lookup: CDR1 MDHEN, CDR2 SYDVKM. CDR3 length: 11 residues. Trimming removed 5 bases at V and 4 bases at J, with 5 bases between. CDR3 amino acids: CASSIGTEAFF. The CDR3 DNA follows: TGTGCCAGCAGTATCGGCACTGAAGCTTTCTTT. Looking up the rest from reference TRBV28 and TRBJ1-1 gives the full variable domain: DVKVTQSSRYLVKRTGEKVFLECVQDMDHENMFWYRQDPGLGLRLIYFSYDVKMKEKGDIPEGYSVSREKKERFSLILESASTNQTSMYLCASSIGTEAFFGQGTRLTVV.

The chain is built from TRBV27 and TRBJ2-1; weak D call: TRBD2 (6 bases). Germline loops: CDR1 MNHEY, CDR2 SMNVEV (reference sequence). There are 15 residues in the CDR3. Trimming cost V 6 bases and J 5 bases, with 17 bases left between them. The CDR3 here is CASRVPGGNHNEQFF. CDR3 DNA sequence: TGTGCCAGCAGAGTCCCTGGCGGGAACCACAATGAGCAGTTCTTC.

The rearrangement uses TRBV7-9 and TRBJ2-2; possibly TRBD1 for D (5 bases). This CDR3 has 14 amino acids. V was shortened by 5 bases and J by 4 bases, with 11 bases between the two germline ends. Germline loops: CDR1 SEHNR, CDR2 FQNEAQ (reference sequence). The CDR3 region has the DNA TGTGCCAGCAGCCAGGACACAGCCACCGGGGAGCTGTTTTTT. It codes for CASSQDTATGELFF.

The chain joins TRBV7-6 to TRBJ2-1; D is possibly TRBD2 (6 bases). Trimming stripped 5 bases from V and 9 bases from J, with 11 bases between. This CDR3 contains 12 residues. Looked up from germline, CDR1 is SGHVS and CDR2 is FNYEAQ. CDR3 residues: CASSHGLSEQFF. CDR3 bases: TGTGCCAGCAGCCACGGACTATCTGAGCAGTTCTTC.

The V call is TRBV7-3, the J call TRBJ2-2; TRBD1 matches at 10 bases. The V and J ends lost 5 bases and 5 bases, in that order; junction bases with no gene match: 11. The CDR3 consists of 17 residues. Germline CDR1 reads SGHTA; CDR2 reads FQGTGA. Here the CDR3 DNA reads TGTGCCAGCAGCCCCTCGGGACAGGGGAGGTTGACCGGGGAGCTGTTTTTT. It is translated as CASSPSGQGRLTGELFF.

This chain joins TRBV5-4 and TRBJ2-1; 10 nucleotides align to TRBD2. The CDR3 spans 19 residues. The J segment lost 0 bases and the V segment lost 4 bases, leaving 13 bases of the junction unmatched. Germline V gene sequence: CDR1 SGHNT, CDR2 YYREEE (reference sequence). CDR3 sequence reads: CASSLGLAAKRGSYNEQFF. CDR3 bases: TGTGCCAGCAGCCTCGGACTAGCGGCCAAACGGGGCTCCTACAATGAGCAGTTCTTC. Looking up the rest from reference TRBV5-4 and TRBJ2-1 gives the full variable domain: ETGVTQSPTHLIKTRGQQVTLRCSSQSGHNTVSWYQQALGQGPQFIFQYYREEENGRGNFPPRFSGLQFPNYSSELNVNALELDDSALYLCASSLGLAAKRGSYNEQFFGPGTRLTVL.

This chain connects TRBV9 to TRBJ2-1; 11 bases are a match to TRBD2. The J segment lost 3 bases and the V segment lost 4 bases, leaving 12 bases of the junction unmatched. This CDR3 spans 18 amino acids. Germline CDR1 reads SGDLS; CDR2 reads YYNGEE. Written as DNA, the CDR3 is TGTGCCAGCAGCACCCGGCCAGCTAGCGGGAGGAACTACAATGAGCAGTTCTTC. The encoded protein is CASSTRPASGRNYNEQFF.

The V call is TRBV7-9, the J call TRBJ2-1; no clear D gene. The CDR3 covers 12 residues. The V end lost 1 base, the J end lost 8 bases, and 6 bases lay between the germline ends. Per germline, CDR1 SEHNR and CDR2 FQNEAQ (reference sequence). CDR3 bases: TGTGCCAGCAGCTTAGTCGGTTATGAGCAGTTCTTC. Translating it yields CASSLVGYEQFF. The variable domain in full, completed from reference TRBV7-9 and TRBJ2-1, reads DTGVSQNPRHKITKRGQNVTFRCDPISEHNRLYWYRQTLGQGPEFLTYFQNEAQLEKSRLLSDRFSAERPKGSFSTLEIQRTEQGDSAMYLCASSLVGYEQFFGPGTRLTVL.

In DNA, the CDR3 is TGTGCCAGTAGTATTATCCAGGGCGGCGGGGAGCTGTTTTTT. It yields the protein CASSIIQGGGELFF. The V gene is TRBV19, the J gene TRBJ2-2; D might be TRBD1 (5 bases). CDR1 LNHDA and CDR2 SQIVND come from the germline V gene (reference sequence). The V and J ends lost 3 bases and 7 bases respectively, with 12 bases between them. The CDR3 is 14 amino acids.

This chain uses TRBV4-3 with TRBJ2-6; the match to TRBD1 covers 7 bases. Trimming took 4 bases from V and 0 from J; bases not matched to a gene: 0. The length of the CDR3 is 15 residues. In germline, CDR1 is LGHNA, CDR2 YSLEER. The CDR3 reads CASSPGGSGANVLTF. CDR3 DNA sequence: TGCGCCAGCAGCCCAGGGGGCTCTGGGGCCAACGTCCTGACTTTC.

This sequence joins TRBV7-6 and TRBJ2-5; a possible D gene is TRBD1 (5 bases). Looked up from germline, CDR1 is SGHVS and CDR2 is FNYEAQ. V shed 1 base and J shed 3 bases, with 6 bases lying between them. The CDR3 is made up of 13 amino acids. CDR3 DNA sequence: TGTGCCAGCAGCTTAGGACAGAAAGAGACCCAGTACTTC. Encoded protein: CASSLGQKETQYF. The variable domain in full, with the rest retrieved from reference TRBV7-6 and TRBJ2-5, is GAGVSQSPRYKVTKRGQDVALRCDPISGHVSLYWYRQALGQGPEFLTYFNYEAQQDKSGLPNDRFSAERPEGSISTLTIQRTEQRDSAMYRCASSLGQKETQYFGPGTRLLVL.

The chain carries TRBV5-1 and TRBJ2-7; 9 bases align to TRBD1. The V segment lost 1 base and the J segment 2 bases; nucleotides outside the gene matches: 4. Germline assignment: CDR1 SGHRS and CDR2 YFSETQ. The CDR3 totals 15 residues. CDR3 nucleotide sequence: TGCGCCAGCAGCTTGCAGACAGGGGGAGCCTACGAGCAGTACTTC. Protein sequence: CASSLQTGGAYEQYF.

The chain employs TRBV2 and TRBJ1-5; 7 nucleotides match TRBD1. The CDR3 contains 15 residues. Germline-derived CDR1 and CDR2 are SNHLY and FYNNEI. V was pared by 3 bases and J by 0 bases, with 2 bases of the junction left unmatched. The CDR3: CASSEGDSSNQPQHF. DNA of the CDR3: TGTGCCAGCAGTGAGGGGGACAGTAGCAATCAGCCCCAGCATTTT. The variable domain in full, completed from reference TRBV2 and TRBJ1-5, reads EPEVTQTPSHQVTQMGQEVILRCVPISNHLYFYWYRQILGQKVEFLVSFYNNEISEKSEIFDDQFSVERPDGSNFTLKIRSTKLEDSAMYFCASSEGDSSNQPQHFGDGTRLSIL.

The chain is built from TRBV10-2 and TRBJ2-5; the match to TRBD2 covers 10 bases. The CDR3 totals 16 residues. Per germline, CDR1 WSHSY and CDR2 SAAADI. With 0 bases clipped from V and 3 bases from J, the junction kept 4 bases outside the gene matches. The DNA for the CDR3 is TGCGCCAGCAGTGAGTCAGGACTAGCGGCCGAAGAGACCCAGTACTTC. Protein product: CASSESGLAAEETQYF.

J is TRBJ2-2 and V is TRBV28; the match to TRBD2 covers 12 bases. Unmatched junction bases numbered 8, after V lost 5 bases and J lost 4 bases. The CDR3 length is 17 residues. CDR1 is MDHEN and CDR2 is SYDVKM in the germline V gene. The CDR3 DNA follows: TGTGCCAGCAGTATCCTAGCGGGAGGGCCGGGCACCGGGGAGCTGTTTTTT. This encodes CASSILAGGPGTGELFF.

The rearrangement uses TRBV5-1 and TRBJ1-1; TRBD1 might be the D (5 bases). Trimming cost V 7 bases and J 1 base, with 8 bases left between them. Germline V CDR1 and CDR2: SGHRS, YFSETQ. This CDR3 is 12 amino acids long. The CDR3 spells CASGHSNTEAFF. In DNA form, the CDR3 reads TGCGCCAGCGGACACTCGAACACTGAAGCTTTCTTT.

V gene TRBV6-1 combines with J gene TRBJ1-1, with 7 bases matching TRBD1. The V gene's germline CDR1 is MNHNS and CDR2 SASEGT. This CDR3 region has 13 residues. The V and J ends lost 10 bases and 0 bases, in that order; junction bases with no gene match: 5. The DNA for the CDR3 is TGTGCCACGAGGGGACAGCTGAACACTGAAGCTTTCTTT. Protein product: CATRGQLNTEAFF.

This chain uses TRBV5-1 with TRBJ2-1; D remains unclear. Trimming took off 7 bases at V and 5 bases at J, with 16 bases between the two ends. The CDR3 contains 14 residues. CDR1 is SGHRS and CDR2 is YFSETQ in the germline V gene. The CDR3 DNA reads TGCGCCAGCCGAGGAATAGCAGATAACAATGAGCAGTTCTTC. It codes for CASRGIADNNEQFF. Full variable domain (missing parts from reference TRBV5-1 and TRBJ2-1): KAGVTQTPRYLIKTRGQQVTLSCSPISGHRSVSWYQQTPGQGLQFLFEYFSETQRNKGNFPGRFSGRQFSNSRSEMNVSTLELGDSALYLCASRGIADNNEQFFGPGTRLTVL.

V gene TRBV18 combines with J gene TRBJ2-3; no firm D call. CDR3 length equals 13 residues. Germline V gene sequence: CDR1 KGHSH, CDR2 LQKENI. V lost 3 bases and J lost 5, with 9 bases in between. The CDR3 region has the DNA TGTGCCAGCTCACCCCGCGGCCAAGATACGCAGTATTTT. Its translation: CASSPRGQDTQYF.

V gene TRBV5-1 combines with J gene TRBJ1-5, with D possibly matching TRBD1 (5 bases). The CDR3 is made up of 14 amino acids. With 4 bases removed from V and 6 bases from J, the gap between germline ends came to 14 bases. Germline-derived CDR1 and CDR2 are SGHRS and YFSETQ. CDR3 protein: CASSPDGGGQPQHF. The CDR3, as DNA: TGCGCCAGCAGCCCAGATGGGGGGGGTCAGCCCCAGCATTTT. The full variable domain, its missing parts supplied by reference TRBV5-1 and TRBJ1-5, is KAGVTQTPRYLIKTRGQQVTLSCSPISGHRSVSWYQQTPGQGLQFLFEYFSETQRNKGNFPGRFSGRQFSNSRSEMNVSTLELGDSALYLCASSPDGGGQPQHFGDGTRLSIL.

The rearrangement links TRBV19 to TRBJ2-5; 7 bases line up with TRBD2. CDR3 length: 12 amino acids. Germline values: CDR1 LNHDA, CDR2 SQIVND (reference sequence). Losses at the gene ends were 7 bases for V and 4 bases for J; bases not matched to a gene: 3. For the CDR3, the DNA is TGTGCCAGTAACCCGGGGGGAGAGACCCAGTACTTC. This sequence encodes CASNPGGETQYF.

The CDR3 nucleotides are TGTGCCAGCAGCCCCTGGGGGGGCAATCAGCCCCAGCATTTT. Translating it yields CASSPWGGNQPQHF. J is TRBJ1-5 and V is TRBV7-2; maybe TRBD1 (5 bases). The germline gives CDR1 SGHTA, CDR2 FQGNSA. Trimming shortened V by 5 bases and J by 2 bases, and 10 bases separated the two germline ends. The CDR3 loop spans 14 amino acids.

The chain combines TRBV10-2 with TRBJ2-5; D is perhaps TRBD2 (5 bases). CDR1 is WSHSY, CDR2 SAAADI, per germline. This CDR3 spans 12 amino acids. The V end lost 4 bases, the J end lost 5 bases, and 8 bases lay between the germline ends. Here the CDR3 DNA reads TGCGCCAGCAGTGTCTCGGGGGAGACCCAGTACTTC. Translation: CASSVSGETQYF.

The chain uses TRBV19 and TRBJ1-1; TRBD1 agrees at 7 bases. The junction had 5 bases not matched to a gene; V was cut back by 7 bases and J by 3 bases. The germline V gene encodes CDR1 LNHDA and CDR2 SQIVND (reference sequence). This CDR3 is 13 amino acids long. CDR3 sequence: CASTPTGYTEAFF. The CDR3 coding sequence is TGTGCCAGTACCCCGACAGGGTACACTGAAGCTTTCTTT.